What follows describes a single T cell receptor beta chain. Measured with immunoSEQ multiplex PCR; TCRdb has only the in-frame clones, and not every one. Among around 270,000 clones, almost 95% were seen once, and the ten largest hold around 0.6%. The sample belongs to a study of T cell responses to AZD1222 COVID-19 vaccine. The germline V gene has CDR1 KGHDR and CDR2 SFDVKD. V was shortened by 3 bases and J by 3 bases, with 16 bases between the two germline ends. The CDR3 runs to 16 residues. The sample here was peripheral blood, taken 28 days after the second AZD1222 dose. The source of this sequence is an adult who received the AZD1222 COVID-19 vaccine. The chain employs TRBV24-1 and TRBJ1-2; tentative D call: TRBD1 (6 bases). Here the CDR3 reads CATSDTTGKKDYGYTF. CDR3 nucleotides: TGTGCCACCAGTGATACAACAGGGAAAAAAGACTATGGCTACACCTTC.